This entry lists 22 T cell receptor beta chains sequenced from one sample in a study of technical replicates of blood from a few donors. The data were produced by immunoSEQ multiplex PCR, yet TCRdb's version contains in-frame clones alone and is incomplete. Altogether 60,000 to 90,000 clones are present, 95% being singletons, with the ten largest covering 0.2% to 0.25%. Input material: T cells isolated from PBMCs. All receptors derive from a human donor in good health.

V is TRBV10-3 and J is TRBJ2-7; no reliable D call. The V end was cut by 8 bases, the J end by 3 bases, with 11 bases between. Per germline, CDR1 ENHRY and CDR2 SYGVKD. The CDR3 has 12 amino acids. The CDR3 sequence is CAIAGGVYEQYF. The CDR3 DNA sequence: TGTGCCATCGCCGGCGGAGTCTACGAGCAGTACTTC.

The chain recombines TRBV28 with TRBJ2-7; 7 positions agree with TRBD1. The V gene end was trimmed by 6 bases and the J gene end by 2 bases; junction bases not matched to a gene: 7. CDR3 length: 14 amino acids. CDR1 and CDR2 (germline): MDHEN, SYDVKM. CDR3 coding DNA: TGTGCCAGCAGGCTACCGGGACAGCCCTACGAGCAGTACTTC. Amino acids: CASRLPGQPYEQYF. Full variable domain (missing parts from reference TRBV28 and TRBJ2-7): DVKVTQSSRYLVKRTGEKVFLECVQDMDHENMFWYRQDPGLGLRLIYFSYDVKMKEKGDIPEGYSVSREKKERFSLILESASTNQTSMYLCASRLPGQPYEQYFGPGTRLTVT.

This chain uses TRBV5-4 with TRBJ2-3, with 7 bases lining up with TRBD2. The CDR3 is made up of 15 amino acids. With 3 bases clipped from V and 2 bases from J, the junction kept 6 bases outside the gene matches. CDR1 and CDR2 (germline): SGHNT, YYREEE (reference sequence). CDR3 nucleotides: TGTGCCAGCAGCTCGGAGCGGGGATACACAGATACGCAGTATTTT. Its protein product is CASSSERGYTDTQYF.

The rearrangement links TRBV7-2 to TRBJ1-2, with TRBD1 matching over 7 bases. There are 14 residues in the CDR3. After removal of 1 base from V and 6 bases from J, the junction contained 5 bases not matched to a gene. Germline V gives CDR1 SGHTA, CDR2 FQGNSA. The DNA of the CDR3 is TGTGCCAGCAGCTTAGGTCCTACAGGGGATGGCTACACCTTC. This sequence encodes CASSLGPTGDGYTF.

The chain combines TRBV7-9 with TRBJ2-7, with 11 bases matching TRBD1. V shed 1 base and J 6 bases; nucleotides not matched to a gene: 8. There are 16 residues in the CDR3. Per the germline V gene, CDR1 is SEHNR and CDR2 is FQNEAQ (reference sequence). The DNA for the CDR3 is TGTGCCAGCAGCTTAGGAGGGACAGGGGGATTCCGCGAGCAGTACTTC. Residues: CASSLGGTGGFREQYF.

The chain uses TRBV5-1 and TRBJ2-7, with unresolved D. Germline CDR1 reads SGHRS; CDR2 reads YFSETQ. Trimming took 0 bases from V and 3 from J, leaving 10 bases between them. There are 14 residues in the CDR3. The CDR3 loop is CASSLDSVLYEQYF. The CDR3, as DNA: TGCGCCAGCAGCTTGGACAGTGTCCTCTACGAGCAGTACTTC.

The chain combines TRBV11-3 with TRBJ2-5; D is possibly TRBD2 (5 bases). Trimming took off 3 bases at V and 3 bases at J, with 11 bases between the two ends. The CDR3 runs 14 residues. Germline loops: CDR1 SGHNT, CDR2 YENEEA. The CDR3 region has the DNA TGTGCCAGCAGCTTTAATTGGAGGAAAGAGACCCAGTACTTC. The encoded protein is CASSFNWRKETQYF.

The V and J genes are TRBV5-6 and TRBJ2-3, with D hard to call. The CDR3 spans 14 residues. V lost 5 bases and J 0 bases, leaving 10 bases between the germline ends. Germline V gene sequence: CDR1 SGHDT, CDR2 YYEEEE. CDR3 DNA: TGTGCCAGCAGTTTTAAGACAAGCACAGATACGCAGTATTTT. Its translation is CASSFKTSTDTQYF.

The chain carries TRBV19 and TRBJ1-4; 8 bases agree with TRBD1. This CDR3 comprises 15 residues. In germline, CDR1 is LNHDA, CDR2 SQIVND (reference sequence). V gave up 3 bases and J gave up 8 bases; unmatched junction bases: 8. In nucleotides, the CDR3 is TGTGCCAGTAGTATCGGACAGGGAAAGGGGGAAAAACTGTTTTTT. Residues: CASSIGQGKGEKLFF.

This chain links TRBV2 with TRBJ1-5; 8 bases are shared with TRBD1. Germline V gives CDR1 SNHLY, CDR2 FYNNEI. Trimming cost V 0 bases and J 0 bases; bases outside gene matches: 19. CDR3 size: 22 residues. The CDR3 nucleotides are TGTGCCAGCAGTGAAGCGCTTTCCACGACGTCGCAGGGGGCTTATAGCAATCAGCCCCAGCATTTT. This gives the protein CASSEALSTTSQGAYSNQPQHF.

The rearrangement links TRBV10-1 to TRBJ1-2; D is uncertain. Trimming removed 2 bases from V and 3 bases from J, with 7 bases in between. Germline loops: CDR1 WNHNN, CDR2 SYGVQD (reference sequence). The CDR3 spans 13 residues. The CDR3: CASSENQDYGYTF. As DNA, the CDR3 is TGCGCCAGCAGTGAGAACCAGGACTATGGCTACACCTTC.

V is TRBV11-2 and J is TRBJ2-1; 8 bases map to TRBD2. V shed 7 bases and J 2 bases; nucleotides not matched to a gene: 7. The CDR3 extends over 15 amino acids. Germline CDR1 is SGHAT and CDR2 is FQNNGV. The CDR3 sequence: CASTSSGGAYNEQFF. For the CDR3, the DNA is TGTGCCAGCACATCCAGCGGGGGAGCCTACAATGAGCAGTTCTTC.

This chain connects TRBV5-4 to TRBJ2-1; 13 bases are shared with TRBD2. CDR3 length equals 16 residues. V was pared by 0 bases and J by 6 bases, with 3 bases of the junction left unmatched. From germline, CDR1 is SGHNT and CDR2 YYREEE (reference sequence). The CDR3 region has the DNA TGTGCCAGCAGCTTGGGACTAGCGGGAGGAGTCAATGAGCAGTTCTTC. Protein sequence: CASSLGLAGGVNEQFF.

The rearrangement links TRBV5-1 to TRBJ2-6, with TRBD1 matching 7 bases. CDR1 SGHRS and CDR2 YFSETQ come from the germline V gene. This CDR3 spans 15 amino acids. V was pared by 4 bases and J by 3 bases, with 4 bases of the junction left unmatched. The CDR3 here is CASSTDRDGANVLTF. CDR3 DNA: TGCGCCAGCAGCACCGACAGGGATGGGGCCAACGTCCTGACTTTC. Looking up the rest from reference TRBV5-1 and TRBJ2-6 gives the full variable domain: KAGVTQTPRYLIKTRGQQVTLSCSPISGHRSVSWYQQTPGQGLQFLFEYFSETQRNKGNFPGRFSGRQFSNSRSEMNVSTLELGDSALYLCASSTDRDGANVLTFGAGSRLTVL.

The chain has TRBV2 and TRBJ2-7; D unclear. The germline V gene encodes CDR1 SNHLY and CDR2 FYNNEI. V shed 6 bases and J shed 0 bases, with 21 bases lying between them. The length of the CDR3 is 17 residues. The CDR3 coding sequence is TGTGCCAGCAGCCCCACCCCCGAGCCGCCTATCTCCTACGAGCAGTACTTC. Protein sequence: CASSPTPEPPISYEQYF.

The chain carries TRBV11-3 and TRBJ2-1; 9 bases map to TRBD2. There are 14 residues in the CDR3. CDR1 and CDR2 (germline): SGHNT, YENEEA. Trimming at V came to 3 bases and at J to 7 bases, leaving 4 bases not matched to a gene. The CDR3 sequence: CASSFLAGINEQFF. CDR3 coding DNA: TGTGCCAGCAGCTTCCTAGCGGGGATAAATGAGCAGTTCTTC.

CDR3 coding DNA: TGTGCCAGCAGCCTCCGACAGGGGGGAAATGAAAAACTGTTTTTT. As protein: CASSLRQGGNEKLFF. The chain recombines TRBV7-9 with TRBJ1-4, with 9 nucleotides matching TRBD1. Trimming cost V 5 bases and J 5 bases; bases outside gene matches: 6. Germline lookup yields CDR1 SEHNR and CDR2 FQNEAQ (reference sequence). This CDR3 region has 15 residues.

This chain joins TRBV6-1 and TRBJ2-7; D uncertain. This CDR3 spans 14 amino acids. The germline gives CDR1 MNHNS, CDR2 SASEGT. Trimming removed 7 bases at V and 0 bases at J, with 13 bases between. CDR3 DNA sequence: TGTGCCAGCACCCCTACTAAGCTCTCCTACGAGCAGTACTTC. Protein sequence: CASTPTKLSYEQYF.

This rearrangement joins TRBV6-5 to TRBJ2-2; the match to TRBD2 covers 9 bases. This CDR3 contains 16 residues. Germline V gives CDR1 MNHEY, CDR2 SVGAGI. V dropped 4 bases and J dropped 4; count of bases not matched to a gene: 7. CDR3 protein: CASSWPSGKGTGELFF. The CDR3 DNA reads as TGTGCCAGCAGTTGGCCTAGCGGGAAGGGCACCGGGGAGCTGTTTTTT.

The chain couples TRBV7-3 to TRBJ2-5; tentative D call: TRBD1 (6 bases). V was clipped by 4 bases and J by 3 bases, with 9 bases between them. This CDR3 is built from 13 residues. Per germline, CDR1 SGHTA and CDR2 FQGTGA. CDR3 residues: CASSSDREETQYF. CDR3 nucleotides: TGTGCCAGCAGCTCGGACAGAGAAGAGACCCAGTACTTC.

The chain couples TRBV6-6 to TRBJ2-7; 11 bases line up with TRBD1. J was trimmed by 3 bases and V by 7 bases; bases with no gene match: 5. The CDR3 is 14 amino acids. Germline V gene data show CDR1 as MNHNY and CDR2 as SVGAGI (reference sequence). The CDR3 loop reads CASNPGTGGYEQYF. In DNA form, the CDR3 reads TGTGCCAGCAACCCCGGGACAGGGGGCTACGAGCAGTACTTC.

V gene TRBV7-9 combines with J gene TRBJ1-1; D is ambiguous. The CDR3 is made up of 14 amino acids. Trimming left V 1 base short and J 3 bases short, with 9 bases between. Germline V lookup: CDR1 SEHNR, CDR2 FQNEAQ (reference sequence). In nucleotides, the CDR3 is TGTGCCAGCAGCTTAGTTCAGGTGTACACTGAAGCTTTCTTT. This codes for CASSLVQVYTEAFF.